These 27 T cell receptor beta chains were all obtained from the same sample, sequenced in a study of Tregs in tolerant kidney transplant recipients (dated by TCRdb to the late 2010s). Library method: the immunoSEQ multiplex PCR assay. TCRdb's version of the immuneACCESS table is confined to in-frame rearrangements and falls short of the full clone set. An unresolved V gene accounts for under half of the shortfall where checked; the remainder is of unknown origin. This sample gives under 300,000 clones in total; 65% to 85% of them show up just once. The ten largest account for around 0.6% of the sample. The specimen sequenced was CD4+ T cells from blood. The source of these receptors is a human donor in good health.

This clone was seen a few times. The chain carries TRBV4-1 and TRBJ2-7, with D perhaps TRBD1 (6 bases). The CDR3 runs to 15 residues. Trimming removed 0 bases at V and 0 bases at J, with 9 bases between. Per germline, CDR1 MGHRA and CDR2 YSYEKL. The DNA of the CDR3 is TGCGCCAGCAGCCAAGAAGGACAGCTCTCCTACGAGCAGTACTTC. This translates into CASSQEGQLSYEQYF.

The J gene is TRBJ1-3, the V gene TRBV20-1; D not resolved. Germline CDR1 DFQATT, CDR2 SNEGSKA (reference sequence). V was pared by 6 bases and J by 10 bases, with 13 bases between. The length of the CDR3 is 11 residues. The CDR3 here is CSASFGGTIYF. CDR3 nucleotides: TGCAGTGCCAGCTTCGGTGGGACCATATATTTT.

The rearrangement links TRBV29-1 to TRBJ1-2, with 7 bases that match TRBD1. V dropped 5 bases and J dropped 2; count of bases not matched to a gene: 5. The CDR3 has 13 amino acids. The germline gives CDR1 SQVTM, CDR2 ANQGSEA. The DNA for the CDR3 is TGCAGCGTTTTGGGACAGCTAAACTATGGCTACACCTTC. Translated, it gives CSVLGQLNYGYTF.

The gene calls are TRBV19 and TRBJ2-7, with TRBD1 matching 12 bases. V lost 2 bases, J lost 5 bases, and 4 bases stayed unmatched. The germline CDR1 and CDR2 sequences are LNHDA and SQIVND (reference sequence). This CDR3 region has 15 residues. CDR3 sequence reads: CASSIPGTGGHEQYF. CDR3 DNA sequence: TGTGCCAGTAGTATACCCGGGACAGGGGGCCACGAGCAGTACTTC.

The chain links TRBV5-1 to TRBJ2-3, with unresolved D. The CDR3 extends over 14 amino acids. The V end was cut by 0 bases, the J end by 3 bases, with 8 bases between. Germline values: CDR1 SGHRS, CDR2 YFSETQ. DNA for the CDR3: TGCGCCAGCAGCTTGGTCAAGGCAACAGATACGCAGTATTTT. This gives the protein CASSLVKATDTQYF.

V gene TRBV11-3 combines with J gene TRBJ2-5; D remains ambiguous. V dropped 5 bases and J dropped 7 bases, with 11 bases sitting between them. The CDR3 is 12 amino acids. Germline V gene lookup returns CDR1 SGHNT and CDR2 YENEEA. CDR3 nucleotides: TGTGCCAGCAGCCCCCCCTCTGGGACCCAGTACTTC. Translation: CASSPPSGTQYF.

The genes are TRBV19 and TRBJ1-5, with a tentative D call TRBD1 (5 bases). CDR1 and CDR2 from the germline V gene are LNHDA and SQIVND (reference sequence). Trimming removed 3 bases from V and 0 bases from J, with 21 bases in between. This CDR3 has 19 amino acids. Here the CDR3 DNA reads TGTGCCAGTAGTATCGTGATAGGGGAGAAGGGATATAGCAATCAGCCCCAGCATTTT. Translating it yields CASSIVIGEKGYSNQPQHF.

For this clone: This CDR3 is also generated by other DNA sequences in the sample. The V and J genes are TRBV5-1 and TRBJ2-2, with 9 nucleotides matching TRBD1. Germline lookup yields CDR1 SGHRS and CDR2 YFSETQ. After removal of 0 bases from V and 5 bases from J, the junction contained 2 bases not matched to a gene. The CDR3 is made up of 15 amino acids. CDR3 loop: CASSLGQGVTGELFF. As DNA, the CDR3 is TGCGCCAGCAGCTTGGGACAGGGGGTAACCGGGGAGCTGTTTTTT.

The V call is TRBV28, the J call TRBJ1-2; TRBD1 aligns across 7 bases. The length of the CDR3 is 17 residues. The V gene's germline CDR1 is MDHEN and CDR2 SYDVKM. The J segment lost 7 bases and the V segment lost 0 bases, leaving 14 bases of the junction unmatched. The DNA for the CDR3 is TGTGCCAGCAGTTTATGGGGGGGACAGCTCCGCCGGGCTGGCTACACCTTC. Its translation is CASSLWGGQLRRAGYTF.

The table lists this clone with a few counts. J is TRBJ2-3 and V is TRBV7-2; possibly TRBD2 for D (5 bases). Germline V gives CDR1 SGHTA, CDR2 FQGNSA. The CDR3 is made up of 16 amino acids. The germline V and J ends were trimmed by 1 base and 4 bases, with 15 bases remaining between them. The CDR3 here is CASSLEGLPSSDTQYF. The CDR3 DNA reads TGTGCCAGCAGCTTAGAAGGACTCCCTTCCTCAGATACGCAGTATTTT. Filled out from reference TRBV7-2 and TRBJ2-3, the complete variable domain reads GAGVSQSPSNKVTEKGKDVELRCDPISGHTALYWYRQSLGQGLEFLIYFQGNSAPDKSGLPSDRFSAERTGGSVSTLTIQRTQQEDSAVYLCASSLEGLPSSDTQYFGPGTRLTVL.

V usage is TRBV28 and J usage is TRBJ2-7; D unresolved. The CDR3 totals 12 residues. Germline CDR1 reads MDHEN; CDR2 reads SYDVKM. V shed 4 bases and J shed 7 bases, with 11 bases lying between them. CDR3 DNA sequence: TGTGCCAGCAGTTCGGACGCCGGGGAGCAGTACTTC. The encoded protein is CASSSDAGEQYF.

The genes are TRBV19 and TRBJ1-5; 8 bases line up with TRBD1. Looked up from germline, CDR1 is LNHDA and CDR2 is SQIVND (reference sequence). The CDR3 extends over 14 amino acids. Trimming took 4 bases from V and 4 from J; bases not matched to a gene: 3. CDR3 protein: CASSTGGWNQPQHF. The CDR3 DNA follows: TGTGCCAGTAGTACAGGGGGCTGGAATCAGCCCCAGCATTTT.

V usage is TRBV29-1 and J usage is TRBJ1-5, with D perhaps matching TRBD1 (6 bases). V lost 5 bases and J lost 3, with 11 bases in between. This CDR3 contains 13 residues. The germline V gene encodes CDR1 SQVTM and CDR2 ANQGSEA. CDR3 sequence reads: CSVRQAHNQPQHF. The CDR3 region has the DNA TGCAGCGTTAGACAGGCCCACAATCAGCCCCAGCATTTT.

Notes on this clone: At the DNA level, this CDR3 is encoded by other sequences in the same sample as well. The V call is TRBV2, the J call TRBJ2-3, with D unclear. The CDR3 has 11 residues. The germline V gene has CDR1 SNHLY and CDR2 FYNNEI. Trimming took 6 bases from V and 1 from J, leaving 2 bases between them. CDR3 loop: CASRGTDTQYF. CDR3 DNA: TGTGCCAGCAGGGGCACAGATACGCAGTATTTT.

The V call is TRBV18, the J call TRBJ1-1; D is uncertain. CDR3 size: 13 residues. V lost 8 bases to trimming and J lost 2 bases, with 12 bases between them. CDR1 KGHSH and CDR2 LQKENI come from the germline V gene. CDR3 bases: TGTGCCAGCACAGAATCCCGTAACACTGAAGCTTTCTTT. Protein sequence: CASTESRNTEAFF.

V and J are TRBV11-1 and TRBJ2-7; TRBD1 or TRBD2 may be the D gene (6 bases each). The ends were cut back, 3 bases at V and 6 bases at J, with 9 bases in the middle. Germline V CDR1 and CDR2: SGHAT, FQDESV (reference sequence). This CDR3 spans 12 amino acids. The CDR3 DNA sequence: TGTGCCAGCAGCTTTCGGGGGCGCGAGCAGTACTTC. Its protein product is CASSFRGREQYF.

A single count supports this clone. The gene calls are TRBV15 and TRBJ1-4; TRBD1 matches 7 bases. From germline, CDR1 is LNHNV and CDR2 YYDKDF (reference sequence). V was clipped by 7 bases and J by 7 bases; unmatched bases: 12. The CDR3 loop spans 15 amino acids. CDR3 nucleotides: TGTGCCACCACGGACAGGAAGGGCCCTACTGAAAAACTGTTTTTT. Translating it yields CATTDRKGPTEKLFF. Complete variable domain (other parts from reference TRBV15 and TRBJ1-4): DAMVIQNPRYQVTQFGKPVTLSCSQTLNHNVMYWYQQKSSQAPKLLFHYYDKDFNNEADTPDNFQSRRPNTSFCFLDIRSPGLGDTAMYLCATTDRKGPTEKLFFGSGTQLSVL.

This sequence joins TRBV5-5 and TRBJ1-2; 7 bases are a match to TRBD1. CDR3 length: 15 residues. CDR1 SGHKS and CDR2 YYEKEE come from the germline V gene (reference sequence). Trimming removed 4 bases from V and 2 bases from J; junction bases left unmatched: 8. CDR3 coding DNA: TGTGCCAGCAGCCGAACGGGACAGCTAAACTATGGCTACACCTTC. Residues: CASSRTGQLNYGYTF.

The chain employs TRBV6-5 and TRBJ2-7; a weak D match, TRBD2 (6 bases). The CDR3 consists of 15 residues. The germline V gene has CDR1 MNHEY and CDR2 SVGAGI. V shed 6 bases and J shed 3 bases, with 18 bases lying between them. Here the CDR3 reads CASRGTGEIVYEQYF. DNA of the CDR3: TGTGCCAGCAGGGGGACGGGGGAGATCGTCTACGAGCAGTACTTC.

This clone was detected a few times. The chain links TRBV6-1 to TRBJ1-5; D is possibly TRBD1 (6 bases). This CDR3 spans 14 amino acids. Trimming took 7 bases from V and 1 from J, leaving 11 bases between them. Looked up from germline, CDR1 is MNHNS and CDR2 is SASEGT. In DNA form, the CDR3 reads TGTGCCAGCAAGCTCCAGGGGAGCAATCAGCCCCAGCATTTT. Its translation is CASKLQGSNQPQHF.

The chain employs TRBV15 and TRBJ2-7; maybe TRBD2 (5 bases). Germline lookup yields CDR1 LNHNV and CDR2 YYDKDF (reference sequence). With 2 bases removed from V and 5 bases from J, the gap between germline ends came to 10 bases. The CDR3 consists of 13 residues. CDR3 nucleotides: TGTGCCACCAGCAGACGAGAGGGCCACGAGCAGTACTTC. Translated: CATSRREGHEQYF.

This sequence joins TRBV7-9 and TRBJ1-1, with TRBD1 matching 9 bases. The CDR3 extends over 16 amino acids. The V gene's germline CDR1 is SEHNR and CDR2 FQNEAQ (reference sequence). V dropped 6 bases and J dropped 1; count of bases not matched to a gene: 9. The CDR3 loop is CASRTQPGQGNTEAFF. CDR3 nucleotide sequence: TGTGCCAGCAGAACCCAACCGGGACAGGGGAACACTGAAGCTTTCTTT.

The V call is TRBV7-8, the J call TRBJ1-2, with D uncertain. Between the trimmed V and J ends, which lost 1 base and 7 bases, there was a span of 10 bases. The CDR3 sequence is 13 residues long. Germline V gives CDR1 SGHVS, CDR2 FQNEAQ. CDR3: CASSLGFGFGYTF. The CDR3 bases are TGTGCCAGCAGCTTAGGGTTTGGCTTTGGCTACACCTTC. Together with reference TRBV7-8 and TRBJ1-2, the CDR3 gives the full variable domain: GAGVSQSPRYKVAKRGQDVALRCDPISGHVSLFWYQQALGQGPEFLTYFQNEAQLDKSGLPSDRFFAERPEGSVSTLKIQRTQQEDSAVYLCASSLGFGFGYTFGSGTRLTVV.

The chain joins TRBV5-1 to TRBJ2-1, with no clear D. V was trimmed by 1 base and J by 2 bases, leaving 10 bases between them. This CDR3 spans 15 amino acids. Per germline, CDR1 SGHRS and CDR2 YFSETQ. CDR3: CASSLTDSPYNEQFF. CDR3 coding DNA: TGCGCCAGCAGCTTGACAGACTCTCCCTACAATGAGCAGTTCTTC.

The chain couples TRBV9 to TRBJ1-2, with TRBD1 identical over 11 bases. Germline V lookup: CDR1 SGDLS, CDR2 YYNGEE. J was trimmed by 5 bases and V by 4 bases; bases with no gene match: 10. The CDR3 sequence is 16 residues long. DNA of the CDR3: TGTGCCAGCAGCTACAGGACAGGGGGCATCGGGTATGGCTACACCTTC. It codes for CASSYRTGGIGYGYTF.

The gene calls are TRBV4-1 and TRBJ1-1; weak D call: TRBD1 (5 bases). Trimming pared 6 bases from V and 1 base from J, leaving 12 bases between. Germline V lookup: CDR1 MGHRA, CDR2 YSYEKL. The CDR3 sequence is 14 residues long. CDR3 residues: CASRGVLKNTEAFF. CDR3 nucleotides: TGCGCCAGCAGGGGGGTCCTGAAGAACACTGAAGCTTTCTTT.

The rearrangement uses TRBV18 and TRBJ2-3; tentative D call: TRBD1 (5 bases). Trimming stripped 4 bases from V and 0 bases from J, with 8 bases between. Germline CDR1 is KGHSH and CDR2 is LQKENI. This CDR3 is built from 14 residues. CDR3 bases: TGTGCCAGCTCACTACGACAGAGCACAGATACGCAGTATTTT. Translated, it gives CASSLRQSTDTQYF.